The 11 T cell receptor beta chains below were found in one sample sequenced in a study of blood T cell repertoires in COVID-19. Libraries were prepared by immunoSEQ multiplex PCR; TCRdb keeps only in-frame clonotypes and omits some of them. Of around 330,000 clones in the sample, about 87% are singletons; the top ten hold approximately 9%. The sequencing sample was made of PBMCs or T cells enriched from blood (not recorded which). These receptors were collected from a woman aged 18-29 years who had recovered from COVID-19.

This rearrangement joins TRBV19 to TRBJ2-7; TRBD2 matches at 9 bases. The CDR3 consists of 15 residues. Germline CDR1 reads LNHDA; CDR2 reads SQIVND (reference sequence). The V and J ends lost 5 bases and 5 bases, in that order; junction bases with no gene match: 10. CDR3 in DNA: TGTGCCAGTAGTTCCCGCGGCGGGAGGGCCAACGAGCAGTACTTC. Translated: CASSSRGGRANEQYF.

CDR3 sequence (DNA): TGCAGTGCTAGTCCGCGCGGGTTCTCCTACGAGCAGTACTTC. Residues: CSASPRGFSYEQYF. This chain connects TRBV20-1 to TRBJ2-7; TRBD2 is a possible D gene (5 bases). Per germline, CDR1 DFQATT and CDR2 SNEGSKA (reference sequence). Trimming took off 3 bases at V and 0 bases at J, with 12 bases between the two ends. The CDR3 runs to 14 residues.

The chain joins TRBV4-1 to TRBJ1-5; 8 positions match TRBD1. The germline V gene encodes CDR1 MGHRA and CDR2 YSYEKL. V lost 4 bases to trimming and J lost 9 bases; unmatched junction nucleotides: 14. This CDR3 region has 16 residues. The CDR3 DNA is TGCGCCAGCAGCCGCCAGACTCCGGGACAGGAAGGGCCCCAGCATTTT. This translates into CASSRQTPGQEGPQHF.

The V and J genes are TRBV7-9 and TRBJ1-1; 8 nucleotides align to TRBD1. This CDR3 is 13 amino acids long. Trimming took 5 bases from V and 5 from J; bases not matched to a gene: 4. Germline CDR1 and CDR2: SEHNR and FQNEAQ (reference sequence). The CDR3: CASSTRGRTEAFF. Here the CDR3 DNA reads TGTGCCAGCAGCACCAGGGGGCGTACTGAAGCTTTCTTT.

CDR3 bases: TGTGCCAGCAGCTTAGCGCCAGCGGGGGGGCGGGAGACCCAGTACTTC. Amino acid sequence: CASSLAPAGGRETQYF. The chain joins TRBV7-2 to TRBJ2-5; 10 bases are shared with TRBD2. This CDR3 spans 16 amino acids. Germline V gives CDR1 SGHTA, CDR2 FQGNSA. The trim removed 0 bases at V and 5 bases at J, leaving 6 bases unmatched.

V is TRBV7-2 and J is TRBJ2-7; tentatively, D is TRBD1 (5 bases). This CDR3 region has 14 residues. Per the germline V gene, CDR1 is SGHTA and CDR2 is FQGNSA. V was pared by 1 base and J by 3 bases, with 10 bases between. This CDR3 reads CASSLGPGNYEQYF. CDR3 sequence (DNA): TGTGCCAGCAGCTTAGGGCCAGGGAACTACGAGCAGTACTTC.

This chain uses TRBV11-3 with TRBJ2-7; possibly TRBD1 for D (6 bases). This CDR3 has 13 amino acids. With 6 bases removed from V and 3 bases from J, the gap between germline ends came to 12 bases. The germline CDR1 and CDR2 sequences are SGHNT and YENEEA. CDR3 coding DNA: TGTGCCAGCAGTTCAGGGGCCAGCTACGAGCAGTACTTC. It translates to CASSSGASYEQYF.

The V and J genes are TRBV18 and TRBJ1-3; tentatively, D is TRBD1 (5 bases). The CDR3 extends over 17 amino acids. In germline, CDR1 is KGHSH, CDR2 LQKENI. The ends were cut back, 1 base at V and 0 bases at J, with 13 bases in the middle. CDR3 sequence (DNA): TGTGCCAGCTCACCACAAGGGGTCCTGAGCTCTGGAAACACCATATATTTT. It codes for CASSPQGVLSSGNTIYF.

The chain joins TRBV5-1 to TRBJ1-1, with 7 bases fitting TRBD1. The germline V gene has CDR1 SGHRS and CDR2 YFSETQ. J gave up 4 bases and V 4 bases, and 10 bases lay outside the gene matches. This CDR3 has 15 amino acids. The CDR3 sequence is CASSQTGLRGTEAFF. The CDR3, as DNA: TGCGCCAGCAGCCAGACAGGGCTGAGGGGCACTGAAGCTTTCTTT.

V is TRBV6-4 and J is TRBJ2-1, with a possible D match to TRBD2 (6 bases). Germline V gives CDR1 MRHNA, CDR2 SNTAGT. Between the trimmed V and J ends, which lost 3 bases and 7 bases, there was a span of 13 bases. The CDR3 spans 14 residues. CDR3 in DNA: TGTGCCAGCAGTGAGGAGGGACCACAGAATGAGCAGTTCTTC. This encodes CASSEEGPQNEQFF.

The chain carries TRBV28 and TRBJ1-2; 10 nucleotides line up with TRBD1. The CDR3 contains 17 residues. The J segment lost 8 bases and the V segment lost 2 bases, leaving 14 bases of the junction unmatched. Germline CDR1 and CDR2: MDHEN and SYDVKM. The CDR3, as DNA: TGTGCCAGCAGTTTACCGGGGACAGGGGCGGTTGTGGGCGGCTACACCTTC. Amino acids: CASSLPGTGAVVGGYTF.